This T cell receptor beta chain emerged from a study of siplizumab effects on memory and regulatory T cells. Study-level points and caveats: Significantly reduced by siplizumab was the cumulative frequency of alloreactive sequences, namely those traceable to unstimulated CD4+ memory cells. Apparently key alloresponse contributors, naive T cells also seemed more diverse than memory cells. Researchers did not confirm the suppressive function of proliferating Tregs from siplizumab cultures.

Roughly 10^5 TCR templates underwent assay in each sample. Sequencing used immunoSEQ multiplex PCR; TCRdb keeps in-frame clones, though not all of them. The table shows some 64,000 clones, with 70% to 80% occurring only once. The CDR3 covers 18 residues. CDR1 is SGHVS, CDR2 FNYEAQ, per germline. The V and J ends lost 0 bases and 0 bases, in that order; junction bases with no gene match: 4. Concerning this clone itself: Its antigen is undetermined.

Sequenced sample: memory CD4+ T cells sorted from blood. The rearrangement joins TRBV7-6 to TRBJ1-6; TRBD1 matches at 8 bases. This TCR was recovered from a human donor in good health. The CDR3 coding sequence is TGTGCCAGCAGCTTAGCCCAGGGGGCCGGCTCCTATAATTCACCCCTCCACTTT. Amino acids: CASSLAQGAGSYNSPLHF.